This T cell receptor (beta chain) appears in the sequencing data of a study of regulatory T cells in long-lasting Graves disease. As for the study in general: Graves' cases, newly diagnosed, had used antithyroid drugs under 3 months.

Construction of TCR beta libraries relied on iRepertoire HTBI primers and on Arm-PCR targeting CDR3 regions. TCRdb re-called the multiplex PCR reads with MiXCR, one entry per CDR3 protein. Of approximately 400,000 distinct CDR3 sequences listed, around a sixth are singletons. Regarding the study as a whole: When disease was persistent, TRBV28, TRBJ1-2 and TRBJ2-5 were the favored segments. Shared public clonotypes totalled 2,741 in persistent patients, compared with some 920 in new patients.

About this clonotype: Its antigen is not known.

Trimming left V 2 bases short and J 6 bases short, with 13 bases between. CDR1 and CDR2 (germline): LNHDA, SQIVND (reference sequence). This CDR3 contains 15 residues. Sample time point: newly diagnosed GD, antithyroid drugs for less than 3 months. From PBMCs, RNA was extracted and then used to make the TCR library. All patients originated from an endocrinology department located in Xi'an, China. The genes are TRBV19 and TRBJ2-2, with D perhaps TRBD2 (6 bases). This TCR was sampled from a female donor with Graves disease. Source: peripheral blood mononuclear cells (PBMCs), taken at new diagnosis, from a patient treated with antithyroid drugs. The CDR3 DNA follows: TGTGCCAGTAGTATATTCGGGGGAGAGGCCGGGGAGCTGTTTTTT. As protein: CASSIFGGEAGELFF.